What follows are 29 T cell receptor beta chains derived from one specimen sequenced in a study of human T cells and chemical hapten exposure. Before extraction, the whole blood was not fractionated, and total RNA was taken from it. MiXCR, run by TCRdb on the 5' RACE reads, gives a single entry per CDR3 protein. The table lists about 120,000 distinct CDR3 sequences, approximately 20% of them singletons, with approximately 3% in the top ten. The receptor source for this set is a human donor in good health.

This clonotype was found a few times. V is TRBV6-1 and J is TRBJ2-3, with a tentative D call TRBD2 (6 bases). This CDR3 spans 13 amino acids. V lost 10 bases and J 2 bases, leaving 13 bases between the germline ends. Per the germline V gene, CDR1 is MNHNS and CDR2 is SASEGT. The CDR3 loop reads CAIMTSYTDTQYF. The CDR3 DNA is TGTGCCATCATGACTAGTTACACAGATACGCAGTATTTT.

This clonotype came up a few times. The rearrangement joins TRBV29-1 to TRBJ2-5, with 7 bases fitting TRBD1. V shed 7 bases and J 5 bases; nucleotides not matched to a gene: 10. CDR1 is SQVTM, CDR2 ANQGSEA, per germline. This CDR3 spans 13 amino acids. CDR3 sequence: CSAVTGSGETQYF. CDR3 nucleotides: TGCAGCGCTGTGACAGGGTCCGGGGAGACCCAGTACTTC.

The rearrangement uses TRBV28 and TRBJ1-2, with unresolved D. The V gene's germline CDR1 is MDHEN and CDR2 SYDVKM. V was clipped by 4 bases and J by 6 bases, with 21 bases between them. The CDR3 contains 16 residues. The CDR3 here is CASSSPLEGSMDGYTF. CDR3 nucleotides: TGTGCCAGCAGTTCCCCCCTCGAGGGCAGTATGGATGGCTACACCTTC.

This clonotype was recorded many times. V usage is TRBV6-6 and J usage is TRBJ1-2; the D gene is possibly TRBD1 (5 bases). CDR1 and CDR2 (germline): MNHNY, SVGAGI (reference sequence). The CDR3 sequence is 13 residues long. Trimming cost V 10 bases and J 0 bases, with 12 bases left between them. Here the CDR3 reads CATRAGTNYGYTF. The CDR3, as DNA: TGTGCCACCCGAGCAGGGACTAACTATGGCTACACCTTC.

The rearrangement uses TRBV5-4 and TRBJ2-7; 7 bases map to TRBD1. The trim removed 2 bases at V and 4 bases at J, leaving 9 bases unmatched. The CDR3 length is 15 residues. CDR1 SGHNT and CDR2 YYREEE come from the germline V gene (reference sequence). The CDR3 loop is CASSLQTGLIYEQYF. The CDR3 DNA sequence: TGTGCCAGCAGCTTACAGACAGGGCTAATTTACGAGCAGTACTTC.

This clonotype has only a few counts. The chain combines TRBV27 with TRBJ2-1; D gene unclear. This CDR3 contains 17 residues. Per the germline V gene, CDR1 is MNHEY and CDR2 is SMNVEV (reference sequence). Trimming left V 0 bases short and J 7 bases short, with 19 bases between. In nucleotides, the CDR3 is TGTGCCAGCAGTTTATCGTCGATGTTGGGGATGCTGAATGAGCAGTTCTTC. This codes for CASSLSSMLGMLNEQFF.

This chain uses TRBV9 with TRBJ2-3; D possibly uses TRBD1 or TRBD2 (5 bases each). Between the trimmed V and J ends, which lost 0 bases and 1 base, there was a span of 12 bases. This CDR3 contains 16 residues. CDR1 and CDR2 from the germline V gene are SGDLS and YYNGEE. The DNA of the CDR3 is TGTGCCAGCAGCGTAGGGGGCGCGGGCGGCACAGATACGCAGTATTTT. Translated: CASSVGGAGGTDTQYF.

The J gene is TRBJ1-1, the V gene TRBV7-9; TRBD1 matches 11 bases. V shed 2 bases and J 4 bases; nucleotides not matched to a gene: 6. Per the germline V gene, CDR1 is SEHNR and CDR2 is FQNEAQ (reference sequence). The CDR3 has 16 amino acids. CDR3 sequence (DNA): TGTGCCAGCAGCTTAAGTGTCGGGACAGGGGGCACTGAAGCTTTCTTT. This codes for CASSLSVGTGGTEAFF.

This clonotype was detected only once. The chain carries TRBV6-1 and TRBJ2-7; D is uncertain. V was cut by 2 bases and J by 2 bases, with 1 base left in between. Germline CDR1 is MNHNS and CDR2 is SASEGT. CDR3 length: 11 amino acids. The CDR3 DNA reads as TGTGCCAGCAGTGAAACCTACGAGCAGTACTTC. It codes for CASSETYEQYF.

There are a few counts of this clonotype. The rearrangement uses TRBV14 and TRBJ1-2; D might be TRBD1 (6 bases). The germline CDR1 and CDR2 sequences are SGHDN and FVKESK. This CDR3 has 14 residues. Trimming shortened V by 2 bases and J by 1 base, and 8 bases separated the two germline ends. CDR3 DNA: TGTGCCAGCAGCCAACAGGGGCGTAACTATGGCTACACCTTC. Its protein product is CASSQQGRNYGYTF.

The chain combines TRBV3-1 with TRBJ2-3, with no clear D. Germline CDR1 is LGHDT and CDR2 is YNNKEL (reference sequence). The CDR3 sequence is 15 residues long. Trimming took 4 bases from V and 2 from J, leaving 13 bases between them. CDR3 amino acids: CASSPVVADTDTQYF. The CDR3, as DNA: TGTGCCAGCAGCCCCGTGGTAGCAGACACAGATACGCAGTATTTT.

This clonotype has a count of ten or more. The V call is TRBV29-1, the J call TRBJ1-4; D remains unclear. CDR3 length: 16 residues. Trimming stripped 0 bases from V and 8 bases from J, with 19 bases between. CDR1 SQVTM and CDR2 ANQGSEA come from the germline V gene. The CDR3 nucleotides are TGCAGCGTTGAAGATAAGAAACACCCCTCGGGGGAAAAACTGTTTTTT. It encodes CSVEDKKHPSGEKLFF. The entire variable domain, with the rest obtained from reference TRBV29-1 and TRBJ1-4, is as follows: SAVISQKPSRDICQRGTSLTIQCQVDSQVTMMFWYRQQPGQSLTLIATANQGSEATYESGFVIDKFPISRPNLTFSTLTVSNMSPEDSSIYLCSVEDKKHPSGEKLFFGSGTQLSVL.

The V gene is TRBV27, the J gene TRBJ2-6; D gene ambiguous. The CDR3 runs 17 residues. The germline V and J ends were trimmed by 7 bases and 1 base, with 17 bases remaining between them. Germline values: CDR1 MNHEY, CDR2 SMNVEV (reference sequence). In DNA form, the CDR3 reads TGTGCCAGCACCTTGAGGATGGGAAAGTCTGGGGCCAACGTCCTGACTTTC. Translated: CASTLRMGKSGANVLTF.

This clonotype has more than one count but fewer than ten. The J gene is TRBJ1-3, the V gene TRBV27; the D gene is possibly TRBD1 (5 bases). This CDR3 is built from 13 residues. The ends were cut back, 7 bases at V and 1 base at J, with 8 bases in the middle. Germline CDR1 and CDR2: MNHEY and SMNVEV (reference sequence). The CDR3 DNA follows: TGTGCCAGCAAGAGGGGTTCTGGAAACACCATATATTTT. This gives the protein CASKRGSGNTIYF.

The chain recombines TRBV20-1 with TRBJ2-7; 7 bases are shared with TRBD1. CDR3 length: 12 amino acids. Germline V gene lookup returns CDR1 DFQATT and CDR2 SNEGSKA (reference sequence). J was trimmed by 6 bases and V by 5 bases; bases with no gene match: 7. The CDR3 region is CSALRGPGEQYF. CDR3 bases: TGCAGTGCTTTAAGGGGGCCCGGCGAGCAGTACTTC.

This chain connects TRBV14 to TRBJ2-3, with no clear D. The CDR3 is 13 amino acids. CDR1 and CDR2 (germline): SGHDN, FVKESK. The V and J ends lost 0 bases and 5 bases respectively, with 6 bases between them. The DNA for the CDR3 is TGTGCCAGCAGCCAAGATCTCGGAGATACGCAGTATTTT. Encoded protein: CASSQDLGDTQYF.

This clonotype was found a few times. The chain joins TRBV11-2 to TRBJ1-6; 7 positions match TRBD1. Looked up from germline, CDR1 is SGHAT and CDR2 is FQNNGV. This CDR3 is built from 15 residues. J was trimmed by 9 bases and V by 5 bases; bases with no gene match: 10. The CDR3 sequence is CASSRPRQGGSPLHF. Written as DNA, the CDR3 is TGTGCCAGCAGCCGACCCAGACAGGGAGGTTCACCCCTCCACTTT.

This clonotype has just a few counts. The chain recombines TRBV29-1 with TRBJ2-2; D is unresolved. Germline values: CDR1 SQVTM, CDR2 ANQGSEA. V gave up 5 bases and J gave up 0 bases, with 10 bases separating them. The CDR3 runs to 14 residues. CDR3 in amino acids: CSVKRRSNTGELFF. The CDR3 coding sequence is TGCAGCGTTAAAAGACGCTCGAACACCGGGGAGCTGTTTTTT.

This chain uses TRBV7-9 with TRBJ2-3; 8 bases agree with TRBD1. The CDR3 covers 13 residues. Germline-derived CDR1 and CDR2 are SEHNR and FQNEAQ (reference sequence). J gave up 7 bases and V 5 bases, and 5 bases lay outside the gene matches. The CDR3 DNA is TGTGCCAGCAGCCGTCAGGGGGCAAATACGCAGTATTTT. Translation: CASSRQGANTQYF.

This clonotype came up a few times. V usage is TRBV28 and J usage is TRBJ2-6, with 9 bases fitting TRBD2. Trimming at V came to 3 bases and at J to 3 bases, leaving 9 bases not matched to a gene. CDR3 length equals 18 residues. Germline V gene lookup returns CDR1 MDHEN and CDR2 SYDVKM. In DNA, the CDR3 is TGTGCCAGCAGTTTTAGTAGCGGGAGTTTAATTGGGGCCAACGTCCTGACTTTC. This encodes CASSFSSGSLIGANVLTF.

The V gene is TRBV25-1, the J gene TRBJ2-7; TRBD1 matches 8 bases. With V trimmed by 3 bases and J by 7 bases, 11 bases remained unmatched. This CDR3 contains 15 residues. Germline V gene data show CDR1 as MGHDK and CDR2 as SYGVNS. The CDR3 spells CASSDERQGRVEQYF. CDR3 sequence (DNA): TGTGCCAGCAGTGATGAGAGACAGGGGCGCGTGGAGCAGTACTTC.

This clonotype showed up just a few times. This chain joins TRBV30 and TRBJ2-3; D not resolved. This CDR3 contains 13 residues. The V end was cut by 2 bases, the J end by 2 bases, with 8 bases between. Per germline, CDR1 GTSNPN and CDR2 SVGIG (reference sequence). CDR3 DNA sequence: TGTGCCTGGAGTTTAGTAGACACAGATACGCAGTATTTT. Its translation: CAWSLVDTDTQYF.

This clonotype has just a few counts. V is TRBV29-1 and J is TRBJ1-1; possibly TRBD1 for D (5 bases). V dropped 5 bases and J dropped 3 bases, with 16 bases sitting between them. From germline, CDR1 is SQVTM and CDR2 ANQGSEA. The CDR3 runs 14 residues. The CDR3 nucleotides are TGCAGCGTTCAGAAGGTCCAGGGAGACACTGAAGCTTTCTTT. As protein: CSVQKVQGDTEAFF.

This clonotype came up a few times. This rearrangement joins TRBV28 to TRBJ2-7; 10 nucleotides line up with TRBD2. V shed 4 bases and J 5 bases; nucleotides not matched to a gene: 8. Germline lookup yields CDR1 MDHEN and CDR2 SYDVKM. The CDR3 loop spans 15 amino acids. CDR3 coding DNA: TGTGCCAGCAGTTCGCTAGCGGGAGTCGAAAACGAGCAGTACTTC. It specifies CASSSLAGVENEQYF.

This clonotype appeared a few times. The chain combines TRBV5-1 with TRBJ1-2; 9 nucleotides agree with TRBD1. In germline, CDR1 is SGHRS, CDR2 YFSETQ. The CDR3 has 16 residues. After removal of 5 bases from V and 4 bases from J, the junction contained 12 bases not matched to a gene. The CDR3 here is CASSADRGEGGYGYTF. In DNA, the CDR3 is TGCGCCAGCAGTGCGGACAGGGGAGAAGGAGGCTATGGCTACACCTTC.

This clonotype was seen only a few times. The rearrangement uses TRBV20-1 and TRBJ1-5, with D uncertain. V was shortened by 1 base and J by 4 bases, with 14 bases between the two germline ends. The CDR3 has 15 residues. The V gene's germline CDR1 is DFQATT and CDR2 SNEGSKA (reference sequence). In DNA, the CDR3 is TGCAGTGCTAGAGCCCAGAGGCGTACGAATCAGCCCCAGCATTTT. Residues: CSARAQRRTNQPQHF.

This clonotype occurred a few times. The CDR3 bases are TGTGCCAGCAGTCCCCCTGTAGTAGCTGGAAACACCATATATTTT. It specifies CASSPPVVAGNTIYF. This chain links TRBV28 with TRBJ1-3; D is unclear. Per the germline V gene, CDR1 is MDHEN and CDR2 is SYDVKM. The CDR3 consists of 15 residues. Trimming removed 5 bases at V and 2 bases at J, with 13 bases between.

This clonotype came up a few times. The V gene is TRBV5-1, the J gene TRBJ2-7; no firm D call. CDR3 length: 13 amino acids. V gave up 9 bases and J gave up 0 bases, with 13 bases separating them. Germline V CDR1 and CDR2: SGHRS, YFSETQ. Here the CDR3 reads CATRGVSSYEQYF. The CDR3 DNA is TGCGCCACCCGTGGCGTAAGCTCCTACGAGCAGTACTTC.

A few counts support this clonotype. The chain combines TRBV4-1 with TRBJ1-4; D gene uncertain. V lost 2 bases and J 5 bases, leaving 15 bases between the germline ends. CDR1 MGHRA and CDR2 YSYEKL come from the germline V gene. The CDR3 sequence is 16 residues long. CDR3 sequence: CASSQLRGALNEKLFF. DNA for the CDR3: TGCGCCAGCAGCCAATTGCGAGGTGCCCTCAATGAAAAACTGTTTTTT.